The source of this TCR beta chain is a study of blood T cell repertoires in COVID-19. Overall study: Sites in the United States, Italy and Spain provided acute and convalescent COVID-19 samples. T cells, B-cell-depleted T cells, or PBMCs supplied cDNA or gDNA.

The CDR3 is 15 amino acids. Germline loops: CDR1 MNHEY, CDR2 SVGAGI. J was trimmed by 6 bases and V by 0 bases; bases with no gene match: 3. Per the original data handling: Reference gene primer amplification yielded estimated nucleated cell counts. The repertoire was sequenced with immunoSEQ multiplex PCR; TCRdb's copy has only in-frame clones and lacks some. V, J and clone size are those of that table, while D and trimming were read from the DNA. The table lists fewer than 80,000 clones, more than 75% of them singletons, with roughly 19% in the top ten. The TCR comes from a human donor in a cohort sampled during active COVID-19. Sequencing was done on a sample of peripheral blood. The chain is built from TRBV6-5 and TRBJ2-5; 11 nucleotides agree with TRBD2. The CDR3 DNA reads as TGTGCCAGCAGTTACTCGACTAGCGGGGTAAAGACCCAGTACTTC. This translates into CASSYSTSGVKTQYF.